One sample yielded the 13 T cell receptor beta chains listed below, sequenced in a study of blood T cell repertoires in COVID-19. The method was immunoSEQ multiplex PCR; TCRdb's version includes in-frame clones alone and lacks a portion of them. The sample carries more than 200,000 clones, 80% to 85% recorded once. Sequenced material: peripheral blood. Receptor source: a man in his sixties with acute or convalescent COVID-19.

V gene TRBV29-1 combines with J gene TRBJ1-1; the D gene is possibly TRBD1 (6 bases). The CDR3 extends over 11 amino acids. V gave up 8 bases and J gave up 7 bases, with 14 bases separating them. The germline gives CDR1 SQVTM, CDR2 ANQGSEA. The CDR3 is CSSVGQSEAFF. CDR3 sequence (DNA): TGCAGCAGTGTAGGACAGAGTGAAGCTTTCTTT.

V and J are TRBV9 and TRBJ2-1, with TRBD2 identical over 7 bases. Germline CDR1 reads SGDLS; CDR2 reads YYNGEE. The CDR3 sequence is 16 residues long. The junction had 5 bases not matched to a gene; V was cut back by 0 bases and J by 2 bases. CDR3 residues: CASSVVSGLAYNEQFF. The DNA for the CDR3 is TGTGCCAGCAGCGTAGTTAGCGGGCTAGCCTACAATGAGCAGTTCTTC.

The chain couples TRBV9 to TRBJ2-3; D is uncertain. Looked up from germline, CDR1 is SGDLS and CDR2 is YYNGEE. The V end lost 6 bases, the J end lost 0 bases, and 8 bases lay between the germline ends. The CDR3 covers 13 residues. CDR3 nucleotide sequence: TGTGCCAGCACCGTTACTAGCACAGATACGCAGTATTTT. This translates into CASTVTSTDTQYF. Looking up the rest from reference TRBV9 and TRBJ2-3 gives the full variable domain: DSGVTQTPKHLITATGQRVTLRCSPRSGDLSVYWYQQSLDQGLQFLIQYYNGEERAKGNILERFSAQQFPDLHSELNLSSLELGDSALYFCASTVTSTDTQYFGPGTRLTVL.

The chain has TRBV4-2 and TRBJ2-1, with 11 bases fitting TRBD2. The CDR3 spans 18 residues. The junction had 13 bases not matched to a gene; V was cut back by 4 bases and J by 5 bases. Germline V gene lookup returns CDR1 LGHNA and CDR2 YNFKEQ. CDR3 loop: CASSLSRGTSGPNNEQFF. CDR3 DNA: TGTGCCAGCAGCCTTAGCAGGGGGACTAGCGGACCCAACAATGAGCAGTTCTTC.

The rearrangement joins TRBV24-1 to TRBJ2-1; 13 bases line up with TRBD2. V was pared by 2 bases and J by 8 bases, with 8 bases of the junction left unmatched. Germline assignment: CDR1 KGHDR and CDR2 SFDVKD. There are 17 residues in the CDR3. This chain's CDR3 is CATSDSPGLAGRDEQFF. The CDR3, as DNA: TGTGCCACCAGTGATTCACCGGGACTAGCGGGGAGGGATGAGCAGTTCTTC.

In this sample, this clone turned up once. The genes are TRBV5-6 and TRBJ2-1, with D possibly matching TRBD1 (6 bases). This CDR3 has 16 amino acids. Trimming removed 7 bases at V and 4 bases at J, with 21 bases between. From germline, CDR1 is SGHDT and CDR2 YYEEEE. The CDR3 nucleotides are TGTGCCAGCTCCCCGTGGGAACTGGGGGCTTACAATGAGCAGTTCTTC. This encodes CASSPWELGAYNEQFF.

V and J are TRBV15 and TRBJ2-5, with D possibly being TRBD1 (6 bases). In germline, CDR1 is LNHNV, CDR2 YYDKDF (reference sequence). The CDR3 totals 15 residues. V gave up 1 base and J gave up 4 bases, with 13 bases separating them. The CDR3: CATSRAATGLETQYF. CDR3 DNA: TGTGCCACCAGCAGAGCTGCGACAGGTCTAGAGACCCAGTACTTC.

The chain has TRBV28 and TRBJ2-7, with D possibly TRBD1 on 5 matching bases. The CDR3 is made up of 14 amino acids. Germline V gene sequence: CDR1 MDHEN, CDR2 SYDVKM. Trimming removed 6 bases from V and 3 bases from J, with 15 bases in between. CDR3 bases: TGTGCCAGCAGCCTACAGGTTCCCATCTACGAGCAGTACTTC. This codes for CASSLQVPIYEQYF. Variable domain in full (rest from reference TRBV28 and TRBJ2-7): DVKVTQSSRYLVKRTGEKVFLECVQDMDHENMFWYRQDPGLGLRLIYFSYDVKMKEKGDIPEGYSVSREKKERFSLILESASTNQTSMYLCASSLQVPIYEQYFGPGTRLTVT.

This clone was recorded once. V gene TRBV9 combines with J gene TRBJ1-2; possibly TRBD1 for D (6 bases). The V and J ends lost 3 bases and 8 bases respectively, with 14 bases between them. Germline V gene sequence: CDR1 SGDLS, CDR2 YYNGEE. CDR3 length: 13 residues. The CDR3 DNA follows: TGTGCCAGCAGCGAACAGGGCCAGGGGGGCTACACCTTC. This encodes CASSEQGQGGYTF.

The V and J genes are TRBV10-2 and TRBJ1-1; 9 nucleotides align to TRBD1. The germline V gene has CDR1 WSHSY and CDR2 SAAADI. J was trimmed by 1 base and V by 8 bases; bases with no gene match: 5. This CDR3 comprises 14 residues. CDR3 sequence (DNA): TGCGCCAGCGGGGACAGGGCATCGAACACTGAAGCTTTCTTT. This codes for CASGDRASNTEAFF.

V gene TRBV5-1 combines with J gene TRBJ2-5, with D perhaps TRBD1 (7 bases). Per germline, CDR1 SGHRS and CDR2 YFSETQ. V was clipped by 1 base and J by 3 bases, with 10 bases between them. The CDR3 runs to 14 residues. CDR3 region: CASSLQGGEETQYF. In nucleotides, the CDR3 is TGCGCCAGCAGCTTGCAGGGGGGTGAAGAGACCCAGTACTTC. Looking up the rest from reference TRBV5-1 and TRBJ2-5 gives the full variable domain: KAGVTQTPRYLIKTRGQQVTLSCSPISGHRSVSWYQQTPGQGLQFLFEYFSETQRNKGNFPGRFSGRQFSNSRSEMNVSTLELGDSALYLCASSLQGGEETQYFGPGTRLLVL.

The genes are TRBV5-4 and TRBJ2-7; 10 bases fit TRBD1. V lost 4 bases, J lost 5 bases, and 3 bases stayed unmatched. CDR1 SGHNT and CDR2 YYREEE come from the germline V gene (reference sequence). This CDR3 spans 13 amino acids. The CDR3 sequence is CASSRDRGHEQYF. Here the CDR3 DNA reads TGTGCCAGCAGCAGGGACAGGGGACACGAGCAGTACTTC.

The J gene is TRBJ2-5, the V gene TRBV30, with 12 bases fitting TRBD2. Germline V gene sequence: CDR1 GTSNPN, CDR2 SVGIG (reference sequence). The CDR3 has 15 amino acids. With V trimmed by 3 bases and J by 3 bases, 5 bases remained unmatched. The CDR3 DNA follows: TGTGCCTGGAGGCTCCGACTAGCGGGAGAAGAGACCCAGTACTTC. This translates into CAWRLRLAGEETQYF.